This T cell receptor (beta chain) came from a study of T-cell memory formation after mild COVID-19. The wider study: Clusters were largely donor specific. Points from the study as a whole: Clones shrinking between day 15 and 85 showed a balanced CD4/CD8 split, and those that grew later tilted toward CD4+. Most CD4+ clones that shrank were in CM and EM, while CD8+ ones turned up in EMRA.

From 5'RACE with constant-segment primers came TCR alpha and TCR beta cDNA libraries that carried sample barcodes and UMIs. TCRdb ran MiXCR on the 5' RACE reads and lists one entry per CDR3 protein. The table records 140,000 to 150,000 distinct CDR3 sequences, under 25% of them present only once. There are a few counts of this clonotype. Antigen: not known. This receptor was identified in an adult woman who had mild COVID-19 (a few samples of this study predate the infection). Cell type and time point are not known. The sample comprised PBMCs or a T cell subset sorted from them (not recorded which).

The CDR3 reads CAIRGPYTGELFF. In DNA form, the CDR3 reads TGTGCCATACGGGGCCCTTACACCGGGGAGCTGTTTTTT. V is TRBV6-2 or TRBV6-3 and J is TRBJ2-2, with D perhaps being TRBD1 or TRBD2 (5 bases each). Germline assignment: CDR1 MNHEY and CDR2 SVGEGT. This CDR3 comprises 13 residues. V shed 10 bases and J shed 3 bases, with 12 bases lying between them.